A single sample is the source of the 27 T cell receptor beta chains below, sequenced in a study of spatial heterogeneity in lung cancer. Notes on the study in general: Higher tumor mutation counts went along with higher counts of expanded intratumoral alpha and beta TCRs.

Their recognized antigens are unknown. The sample's time point: sample taken at primary tumor resection. Each CDR3 protein gets one entry after TCRdb re-called the 5' RACE reads with MiXCR. The sample includes 15,000 to 20,000 distinct CDR3 sequences, roughly 6% of them seen just once. Sample: lung tumor tissue, taken at surgery. These TCRs come from a male donor with early-stage non-small cell lung cancer.

On this clonotype itself: Since the library was made to target alpha chains, this beta chain is a stray read and its abundance is not meaningful. The chain combines TRBV19 with TRBJ2-1; 8 nucleotides align to TRBD2. Germline assignment: CDR1 LNHDA and CDR2 SQIVND (reference sequence). This CDR3 is built from 15 residues. V shed 3 bases and J 6 bases; nucleotides not matched to a gene: 7. As DNA, the CDR3 is TGTGCCAGTAGTATGAGAGCGGGAGCCGGCAATGAGCAGTTCTTC. Residues: CASSMRAGAGNEQFF. Using reference TRBV19 and TRBJ2-1 for the parts outside the CDR3, the full variable domain is DGGITQSPKYLFRKEGQNVTLSCEQNLNHDAMYWYRQDPGQGLRLIYYSQIVNDFQKGDIAEGYSVSREKKESFPLTVTSAQKNPTAFYLCASSMRAGAGNEQFFGPGTRLTVL.

This clonotype was recorded many times. Since the library was made to target alpha chains, this beta chain is a stray read and its abundance is not meaningful. This chain links TRBV27 with TRBJ2-7, with 13 positions matching TRBD2. The germline gives CDR1 MNHEY, CDR2 SMNVEV (reference sequence). The V gene end was trimmed by 6 bases and the J gene end by 5 bases; junction bases not matched to a gene: 7. There are 15 residues in the CDR3. The CDR3 loop is CASRRRLAGGHEQYF. The CDR3 nucleotides are TGTGCCAGCAGGCGTCGACTAGCGGGGGGCCACGAGCAGTACTTC.

This clonotype occurred a few times. With the library built for alpha chains, this beta chain is off target and its frequency is not meaningful. The rearrangement uses TRBV7-9 and TRBJ2-5; no definite D call. Germline values: CDR1 SEHNR, CDR2 FQNEAQ (reference sequence). V gave up 2 bases and J gave up 4 bases, with 5 bases separating them. The CDR3 contains 12 residues. The CDR3, as DNA: TGTGCCAGCAGCTTAAGCCTAGAGACCCAGTACTTC. Translated: CASSLSLETQYF. Based on the CDR3 plus reference TRBV7-9 and TRBJ2-5, the full variable domain is DTGVSQNPRHKITKRGQNVTFRCDPISEHNRLYWYRQTLGQGPEFLTYFQNEAQLEKSRLLSDRFSAERPKGSFSTLEIQRTEQGDSAMYLCASSLSLETQYFGPGTRLLVL.

This clonotype was seen more than once but under ten times. This beta chain is a stray sequence in a library constructed for alpha chains; its clone size is not meaningful. This chain joins TRBV2 and TRBJ2-3, with 8 positions matching TRBD1. The trim removed 8 bases at V and 4 bases at J, leaving 11 bases unmatched. The germline V gene has CDR1 SNHLY and CDR2 FYNNEI. The CDR3 has 15 amino acids. The CDR3 DNA is TGTGCCAGCGTTTCAAGGACAGGGTCCCCAGATACGCAGTATTTT. The encoded protein is CASVSRTGSPDTQYF.

The sample holds many counts of this clonotype. The library was built for alpha chains, so this beta chain is an off-target read and its size means little. The J gene is TRBJ2-5, the V gene TRBV6-2 or TRBV6-3; D is ambiguous. The CDR3 runs 17 residues. Trimming removed 2 bases from V and 2 bases from J, with 18 bases in between. From germline, CDR1 is MNHEY and CDR2 SVGEGT. In nucleotides, the CDR3 is TGTGCCAGCAGTTACCTGAGGCCCCGAAACATTCAAGAGACCCAGTACTTC. It yields the protein CASSYLRPRNIQETQYF.

This clonotype was detected many times. The library was prepared for alpha chains; this beta chain is a stray read, so its frequency means little. The V and J genes are TRBV18 and TRBJ2-7; 9 bases match TRBD1. V lost 3 bases to trimming and J lost 5 bases; unmatched junction nucleotides: 8. From germline, CDR1 is KGHSH and CDR2 LQKENI. The CDR3 is 15 amino acids. The CDR3 protein is CASSPGTGKYNEQYF. CDR3 bases: TGTGCCAGCTCACCCGGGACAGGGAAGTATAACGAGCAGTACTTC.

This clonotype is medium-sized (0.01 to 0.1%). This beta chain lies outside the target of a library built for alpha chains; its clone size means little. The chain employs TRBV19 and TRBJ2-7; D call uncertain. Germline assignment: CDR1 LNHDA and CDR2 SQIVND (reference sequence). Deletions cut 3 bases from V and 0 bases from J, with 6 bases between. This CDR3 region has 13 residues. CDR3 residues: CASSIVYSYEQYF. For the CDR3, the DNA is TGTGCCAGTAGTATCGTCTACTCCTACGAGCAGTACTTC.

Of note for this clonotype: This beta chain appears as a stray read in a library generated for alpha chains; its size is not informative. This chain joins TRBV20-1 and TRBJ1-5; D remains unclear. The CDR3 covers 13 residues. Trimming left V 1 base short and J 3 bases short, with 7 bases between. Germline CDR1 reads DFQATT; CDR2 reads SNEGSKA (reference sequence). The CDR3 loop is CSARVRVNQPQHF. The CDR3 DNA follows: TGCAGTGCTAGAGTCCGCGTCAATCAGCCCCAGCATTTT.

This clonotype occurred many times. The library was built for alpha chains, so this beta chain is an off-target read and its size means little. This sequence joins TRBV7-2 and TRBJ2-5, with 13 bases aligning to TRBD2. The CDR3 totals 16 residues. The V and J ends lost 1 base and 6 bases, in that order; junction bases with no gene match: 5. CDR1 SGHTA and CDR2 FQGNSA come from the germline V gene. This chain's CDR3 is CASSLGTSGGEKTQYF. The CDR3 DNA reads TGTGCCAGCAGCTTAGGAACTAGCGGGGGGGAGAAGACCCAGTACTTC.

Note on this clonotype: For a library built for alpha chains, this beta chain is a stray read; little rests on its size. CDR3 coding DNA: TGTGCCAGCAGCTTAGCGAGGGCTAGCGGTACTACCGGGGAGCTGTTTTTT. Its protein product is CASSLARASGTTGELFF. The chain has TRBV7-9 and TRBJ2-2; 7 bases are shared with TRBD2. The CDR3 has 17 amino acids. The germline V gene encodes CDR1 SEHNR and CDR2 FQNEAQ (reference sequence). Losses at the gene ends were 0 bases for V and 5 bases for J; bases not matched to a gene: 9.

By sample fraction, this clonotype is medium-sized. The size of this beta chain means little, since it is a stray read in a library made for alpha chains. V usage is TRBV27 and J usage is TRBJ2-7; 8 nucleotides agree with TRBD2. With V trimmed by 1 base and J by 6 bases, 11 bases remained unmatched. The CDR3 sequence is 16 residues long. CDR1 and CDR2 (germline): MNHEY, SMNVEV (reference sequence). The CDR3 loop reads CASSLFAGGIGREQYF. The CDR3, as DNA: TGTGCCAGCAGTTTATTTGCGGGGGGCATAGGTCGCGAGCAGTACTTC.

This clonotype was seen repeatedly, ten times or more. A library made for alpha chains picked up this beta chain off target, so its size means little. V is TRBV20-1 and J is TRBJ1-1; D is unresolved. The CDR3 extends over 13 amino acids. The germline gives CDR1 DFQATT, CDR2 SNEGSKA (reference sequence). V was trimmed by 1 base and J by 4 bases, leaving 10 bases between them. This CDR3 is CSARAQQLTEAFF. The DNA of the CDR3 is TGCAGTGCTAGAGCACAGCAGCTCACTGAAGCTTTCTTT.

This clonotype was recorded many times. In a library made to pick up alpha chains, this beta chain is a stray read with a size that means little. The V call is TRBV5-4, the J call TRBJ2-1; TRBD1 matches 7 bases. Per the germline V gene, CDR1 is SGHNT and CDR2 is YYREEE (reference sequence). The CDR3 consists of 15 residues. Trimming removed 4 bases from V and 4 bases from J; junction bases left unmatched: 8. The CDR3 DNA follows: TGTGCCAGCAGCCCTGGACAGGTAGGATACAATGAGCAGTTCTTC. It encodes CASSPGQVGYNEQFF.

This clonotype was detected many times. Since it is a stray read in a library aimed at alpha chains, this beta chain has a size that is not meaningful. The rearrangement links TRBV29-1 to TRBJ1-2; possible D gene TRBD1, 6 bases. Trimming pared 3 bases from V and 4 bases from J, leaving 15 bases between. The CDR3 sequence is 14 residues long. Germline V gives CDR1 SQVTM, CDR2 ANQGSEA. CDR3 loop: CSVDLRGHSYGYTF. The DNA of the CDR3 is TGCAGCGTTGATTTGAGGGGACACAGCTATGGCTACACCTTC.

This clonotype was seen at least ten times. Since it is a stray read in a library aimed at alpha chains, this beta chain has a size that is not meaningful. J is TRBJ1-4 and V is TRBV28, with D perhaps TRBD1 (5 bases). V was trimmed by 7 bases and J by 2 bases, leaving 11 bases between them. Germline assignment: CDR1 MDHEN and CDR2 SYDVKM. CDR3 size: 14 residues. Here the CDR3 reads CASKGRRTNEKLFF. For the CDR3, the DNA is TGTGCCAGCAAGGGGAGGAGGACTAATGAAAAACTGTTTTTT.

There are many counts of this clonotype. In a library made to pick up alpha chains, this beta chain is a stray read with a size that means little. The chain recombines TRBV5-1 with TRBJ2-1; TRBD2 matches 9 bases. This CDR3 spans 14 amino acids. Trimming took 2 bases from V and 15 from J; bases not matched to a gene: 12. CDR1 SGHRS and CDR2 YFSETQ come from the germline V gene. This CDR3 is CASSFQRGDPGLFF. The DNA for the CDR3 is TGCGCCAGCAGCTTCCAGCGGGGGGACCCTGGGCTGTTCTTC.

About this clonotype itself: This beta chain is an unintended read in a library built for alpha chains; its size means little. The genes are TRBV7-8 and TRBJ2-3, with a weak D call TRBD2 (5 bases). Germline loops: CDR1 SGHVS, CDR2 FQNEAQ. This CDR3 has 14 amino acids. Between the trimmed V and J ends, which lost 5 bases and 2 bases, there was a span of 11 bases. DNA of the CDR3: TGTGCCAGCAGCCCCGGACTTTCCACAGATACGCAGTATTTT. It translates to CASSPGLSTDTQYF. The whole variable domain, filled in from reference TRBV7-8 and TRBJ2-3, reads GAGVSQSPRYKVAKRGQDVALRCDPISGHVSLFWYQQALGQGPEFLTYFQNEAQLDKSGLPSDRFFAERPEGSVSTLKIQRTQQEDSAVYLCASSPGLSTDTQYFGPGTRLTVL.

This clonotype was counted many times. Little can be read into the size of this beta chain, an off-target read in a library designed for alpha chains. CDR3 coding DNA: TGTGCCAGCAGCTTAAACTGGCAGGCAGATACGCAGTATTTT. Amino acids: CASSLNWQADTQYF. The chain combines TRBV7-8 with TRBJ2-3; D unresolved. CDR1 and CDR2 (germline): SGHVS, FQNEAQ. V was shortened by 2 bases and J by 4 bases, with 10 bases between the two germline ends. CDR3 length: 14 residues.

This clonotype has ten or more counts. Since it is a stray read in a library aimed at alpha chains, this beta chain has a size that is not meaningful. The chain is built from TRBV7-2 and TRBJ1-1, with TRBD1 matching 12 bases. The CDR3 covers 15 residues. J was trimmed by 5 bases and V by 5 bases; bases with no gene match: 6. Germline assignment: CDR1 SGHTA and CDR2 FQGNSA. In nucleotides, the CDR3 is TGTGCCAGCAGCCGGGGGACAGGGGGCGTAACTGAAGCTTTCTTT. Protein: CASSRGTGGVTEAFF. The full variable domain, its missing parts supplied by reference TRBV7-2 and TRBJ1-1, is GAGVSQSPSNKVTEKGKDVELRCDPISGHTALYWYRQSLGQGLEFLIYFQGNSAPDKSGLPSDRFSAERTGGSVSTLTIQRTQQEDSAVYLCASSRGTGGVTEAFFGQGTRLTVV.

Worth noting for this clonotype: A library made for alpha chains picked up this beta chain off target, so its size means little. The J gene is TRBJ2-5, the V gene TRBV13; the match to TRBD1 covers 9 bases. From germline, CDR1 is PRHDT and CDR2 FYEKMQ (reference sequence). Trimming removed 8 bases from V and 2 bases from J; junction bases left unmatched: 6. The CDR3 runs 14 residues. The CDR3 is CASRGQGQQETQYF. The CDR3 DNA follows: TGTGCCAGCCGGGGACAGGGTCAACAAGAGACCCAGTACTTC.

This clonotype was observed at least ten times. This beta chain is a stray sequence in a library constructed for alpha chains; its clone size is not meaningful. The chain joins TRBV20-1 to TRBJ2-1; 11 nucleotides match TRBD2. The CDR3 is 16 amino acids. CDR1 and CDR2 (germline): DFQATT, SNEGSKA (reference sequence). Trimming removed 6 bases from V and 10 bases from J; junction bases left unmatched: 17. The CDR3 region has the DNA TGCAGTGCCACTACTATAGCGGGAGGGCCTCTAGGGGAGCAGTTCTTC. Its translation is CSATTIAGGPLGEQFF.

This clonotype is labeled as large. As an off-target read in a library built for alpha chains, this beta chain has a frequency of little significance. The chain recombines TRBV5-1 with TRBJ1-1; D gene uncertain. Looked up from germline, CDR1 is SGHRS and CDR2 is YFSETQ. Trimming stripped 1 base from V and 0 bases from J, with 10 bases between. The CDR3 is 15 amino acids. CDR3 DNA: TGCGCCAGCAGCTTGTGGGCGGCACTGAACACTGAAGCTTTCTTT. It translates to CASSLWAALNTEAFF.

This clonotype was observed many times. As an off-target read in a library built for alpha chains, this beta chain has a frequency of little significance. The chain employs TRBV27 and TRBJ2-7; the match to TRBD2 covers 9 bases. The V segment lost 5 bases and the J segment 6 bases; nucleotides outside the gene matches: 14. The germline V gene encodes CDR1 MNHEY and CDR2 SMNVEV (reference sequence). This CDR3 has 16 amino acids. Here the CDR3 reads CASSPTVVAGDSEQYF. CDR3 nucleotides: TGTGCCAGCAGTCCGACCGTGGTAGCGGGAGACTCCGAGCAGTACTTC.

This clonotype was counted at least ten times. This beta chain appears as a stray read in a library generated for alpha chains; its size is not informative. The rearrangement uses TRBV18 and TRBJ2-3; 13 bases align to TRBD2. V gave up 6 bases and J gave up 3 bases; unmatched junction bases: 6. The germline V gene encodes CDR1 KGHSH and CDR2 LQKENI. This CDR3 contains 16 residues. CDR3 region: CASSLTSGGRTDTQYF. Written as DNA, the CDR3 is TGTGCCAGCTCGCTGACTAGCGGGGGGCGAACAGATACGCAGTATTTT.

Many counts were recorded for this clonotype. The size of this beta chain means little, since it is a stray read in a library made for alpha chains. This rearrangement joins TRBV6-1 to TRBJ2-3; D gene ambiguous. Germline V gene data show CDR1 as MNHNS and CDR2 as SASEGT. The CDR3 is made up of 14 amino acids. V lost 3 bases to trimming and J lost 1 base, with 8 bases between them. The CDR3 sequence is CASSDQYGTDTQYF. The CDR3 DNA follows: TGTGCCAGCAGTGACCAGTATGGCACAGATACGCAGTATTTT.

This clonotype was observed at least ten times. This beta chain is an unintended read in a library built for alpha chains; its size means little. V is TRBV18 and J is TRBJ2-7; D is unresolved. V lost 6 bases and J 1 base, leaving 16 bases between the germline ends. Germline CDR1 is KGHSH and CDR2 is LQKENI. CDR3 length equals 15 residues. DNA for the CDR3: TGTGCCAGCTCCCCCAGTTATGGGCCGTCCTACGAGCAGTACTTC. Protein sequence: CASSPSYGPSYEQYF.

This clonotype was found many times. Because the library targeted alpha chains, this beta chain is an off-target read whose size means little. V gene TRBV5-1 combines with J gene TRBJ2-7; the D gene is possibly TRBD2 (5 bases). The length of the CDR3 is 14 residues. Germline lookup yields CDR1 SGHRS and CDR2 YFSETQ. V lost 0 bases and J lost 3, with 10 bases in between. The CDR3 protein is CASSLAIGNYEQYF. CDR3 nucleotide sequence: TGCGCCAGCAGCTTGGCCATCGGGAACTACGAGCAGTACTTC. Using reference TRBV5-1 and TRBJ2-7 for the parts outside the CDR3, the full variable domain is KAGVTQTPRYLIKTRGQQVTLSCSPISGHRSVSWYQQTPGQGLQFLFEYFSETQRNKGNFPGRFSGRQFSNSRSEMNVSTLELGDSALYLCASSLAIGNYEQYFGPGTRLTVT.